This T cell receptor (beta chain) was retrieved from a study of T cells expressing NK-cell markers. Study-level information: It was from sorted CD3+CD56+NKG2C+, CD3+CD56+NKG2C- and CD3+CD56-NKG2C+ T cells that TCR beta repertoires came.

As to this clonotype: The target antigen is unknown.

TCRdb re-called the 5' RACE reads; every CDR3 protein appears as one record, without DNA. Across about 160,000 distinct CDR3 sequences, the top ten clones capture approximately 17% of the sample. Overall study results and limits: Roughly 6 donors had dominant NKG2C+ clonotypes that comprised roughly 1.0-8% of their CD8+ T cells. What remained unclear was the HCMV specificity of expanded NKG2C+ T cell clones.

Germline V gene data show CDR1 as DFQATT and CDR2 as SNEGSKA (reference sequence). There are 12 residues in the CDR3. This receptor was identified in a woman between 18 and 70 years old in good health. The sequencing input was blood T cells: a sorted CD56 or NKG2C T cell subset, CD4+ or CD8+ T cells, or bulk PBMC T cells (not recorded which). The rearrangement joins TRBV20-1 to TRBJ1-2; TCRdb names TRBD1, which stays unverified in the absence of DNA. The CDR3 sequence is CSARRTGVSDTF.